Sequencing of this T cell receptor beta chain was carried out in a study of blood T cell repertoires in COVID-19. Sequencing was performed with immunoSEQ multiplex PCR; in TCRdb, only in-frame clones are kept and a portion is missing. The table includes approximately 220,000 clones, around 82% detected once. The J segment lost 1 base and the V segment lost 5 bases, leaving 4 bases of the junction unmatched. The germline V gene encodes CDR1 MDHEN and CDR2 SYDVKM. CDR3 length: 15 residues. The sequencing sample was made of PBMCs or T cells enriched from blood (not recorded which). This TCR derives from a woman between 50 and 59 years old who had been exposed to COVID-19. This sequence joins TRBV28 and TRBJ2-2, with 7 bases identical to TRBD1. The CDR3 nucleotides read TGTGCCAGCAGTGACAGGGACCTGAACACCGGGGAGCTGTTTTTT. Protein sequence: CASSDRDLNTGELFF.